The clone carrying this T cell receptor beta chain was found once. Its antigen is undetermined. Data came from immunoSEQ multiplex PCR; TCRdb stores just in-frame clones and leaves some out. The sample carries 43,000 or so clones, 90% to 95% recorded once. These data originate in a study of graft-versus-host responses after intestinal transplantation. Study in general: Multivisceral, liver-intestinal, or isolated intestinal transplants were given to recipients. Every transplant recipient was induced with anti-thymocyte globulin, then maintained on tacrolimus and steroids for two to four years.

The CDR3 totals 12 residues. Germline loops: CDR1 LNHDA, CDR2 SQIVND (reference sequence). The germline V and J ends were trimmed by 5 bases and 16 bases, with 18 bases remaining between them. Overall study results and limits: Ileal or blood samples showed some GvH clones first, and such clones were also found in recipient marrow. Subjects displaying graft-donor T cell macrochimerism possessed elevated graft-versus-host to host-versus-graft clonal ratios inside allografts.

The sequencing used PBMCs, collected around 27 months after a first intestinal transplant, on the day of a second. The chain uses TRBV19 and TRBJ1-5; D not resolved. This TCR was sampled from a human patient who received an intestinal transplant, so some T cells may come from the graft donor. CDR3 amino acids: CASSVPGPLRHF. DNA of the CDR3: TGTGCCAGTAGTGTCCCTGGGCCCCTAAGACATTTT.